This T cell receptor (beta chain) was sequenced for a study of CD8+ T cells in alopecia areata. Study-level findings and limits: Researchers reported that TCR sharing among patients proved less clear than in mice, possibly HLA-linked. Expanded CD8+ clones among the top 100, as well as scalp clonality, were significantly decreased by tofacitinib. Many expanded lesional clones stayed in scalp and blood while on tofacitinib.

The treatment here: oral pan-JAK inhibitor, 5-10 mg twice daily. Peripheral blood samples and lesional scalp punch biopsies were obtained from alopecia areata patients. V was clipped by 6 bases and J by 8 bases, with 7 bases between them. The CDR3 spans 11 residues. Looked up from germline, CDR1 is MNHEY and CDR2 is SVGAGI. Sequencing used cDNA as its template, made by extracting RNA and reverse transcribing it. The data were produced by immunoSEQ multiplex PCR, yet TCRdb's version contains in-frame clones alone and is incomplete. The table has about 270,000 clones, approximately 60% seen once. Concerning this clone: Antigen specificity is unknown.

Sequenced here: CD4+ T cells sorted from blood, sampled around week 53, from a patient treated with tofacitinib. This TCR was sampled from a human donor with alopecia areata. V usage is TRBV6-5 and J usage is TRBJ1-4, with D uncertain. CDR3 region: CASRLREKLFF. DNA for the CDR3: TGTGCCAGCAGACTAAGGGAAAAACTGTTTTTT.